One and the same sample provided the 5 T cell receptor beta chains below, sequenced in a study of metastatic and nonmetastatic thyroid tumors. TCRdb re-analyzed the PCR reads using MiXCR. The sample has 20,000 to 30,000 clones, approximately 21% seen once; the top ten hold 13%. Patients were all untreated before their thyroid surgery. The specimen sequenced was blood. The source of these receptors is a male donor with papillary thyroid cancer or a benign thyroid nodule (not recorded which). Some clones in this sample may be carry-over from other donors' samples.

V gene TRBV11-2 combines with J gene TRBJ2-7; TRBD2 is a possible D gene (6 bases). Trimming pared 6 bases from V and 6 bases from J, leaving 9 bases between. Germline CDR1 and CDR2: SGHAT and FQNNGV. The CDR3 is 11 residues long. The DNA of the CDR3 is TGTGCCAGCAGAAGGGGAGGCGAGCAGTACTTC. Amino acids: CASRRGGEQYF.

Judged by abundance, this clone is medium-sized. In DNA form, the CDR3 reads TGTGCCAGCAGAACGACCAGTTGGACAGGGGACGAGCAGTACTTC. Translating it yields CASRTTSWTGDEQYF. The rearrangement joins TRBV3-1 to TRBJ2-7; 9 nucleotides agree with TRBD1. CDR1 and CDR2 from the germline V gene are LGHDT and YNNKEL (reference sequence). J gave up 5 bases and V 6 bases, and 11 bases lay outside the gene matches. The CDR3 contains 15 residues.

To note about this clone: The germline gene is not matched at one end of the junction; a read error may be the cause. The chain couples TRBV11-1 to TRBJ1-1; possible D gene TRBD1, 5 bases. Germline loops: CDR1 SGHAT, CDR2 FQDESV (reference sequence). This CDR3 comprises 14 residues. The CDR3 DNA is TGTGCCAGCAGCGTAGGGGTTAGCGTCGCTGAGGCTTTCTTT. It codes for CASSVGVSVAEAFF.

This clone was picked up a small number of times. The V call is TRBV6-1, the J call TRBJ1-3; D is ambiguous. The CDR3 is 15 amino acids. Deletions cut 5 bases from V and 0 bases from J, with 11 bases between. Germline-derived CDR1 and CDR2 are MNHNS and SASEGT. This CDR3 is CASSPTVSSGNTIYF. CDR3 coding DNA: TGTGCCAGCAGTCCCACAGTGTCCTCTGGAAACACCATATATTTT.

The V and J genes are TRBV5-1 and TRBJ2-1, with 9 bases fitting TRBD2. This CDR3 has 16 residues. Looked up from germline, CDR1 is SGHRS and CDR2 is YFSETQ. Losses at the gene ends were 4 bases for V and 6 bases for J; bases not matched to a gene: 11. CDR3 bases: TGCGCCAGCAGCCGGTCTGGGGCGGGAGGGTTCAATGAGCAGTTCTTC. Translating gives CASSRSGAGGFNEQFF.